Listed below are T cell receptor beta chains from one sample, sequenced in a study of blood T cell repertoires in COVID-19. Produced via immunoSEQ multiplex PCR; TCRdb's table is partial and in-frame only. Of 150,000 or so clones listed, 79% are singletons. Source material: peripheral blood. The receptors stem from an older woman with COVID-19, enrolled during active disease. CDR3s include the opening cysteine and the closing phenylalanine or tryptophan. The D gene is left open where the match is weak. Clone size is not always given. Where it is, it says once, few, many or a class for expanded clones.

clone size: few; D gene: NA; J gene: TRBJ1-2; V gene: TRBV12-3/TRBV12-4; CDR3 protein: CASTPGYGYTF; CDR3 DNA: TGTGCCAGCACACCGGGGTATGGCTACACCTTC
clone size: few; D gene: NA; J gene: TRBJ2-5; V gene: TRBV7-8; CDR3 protein: CASSLVVGLQETQYF; CDR3 DNA: TGTGCCAGCAGCTTAGTTGTCGGACTCCAAGAGACCCAGTACTTC
clone size: NA; D gene: TRBD2; J gene: TRBJ2-3; V gene: TRBV27; CDR3 protein: CASSPWTSGRLSTDTQYF; CDR3 DNA: TGTGCCAGCAGTCCCTGGACTAGCGGGAGGCTGAGCACAGATACGCAGTATTTT
clone size: NA; D gene: TRBD2; J gene: TRBJ2-5; V gene: TRBV29-1; CDR3 protein: CSVEDRWSSGGQETQYF; CDR3 DNA: TGCAGCGTTGAAGATCGGTGGTCTAGCGGGGGCCAAGAGACCCAGTACTTC
clone size: NA; D gene: TRBD1; J gene: TRBJ2-4; V gene: TRBV13; CDR3 protein: CASSAWDSENIQYF; CDR3 DNA: TGTGCCAGCAGCGCATGGGACAGCGAAAACATTCAGTACTTC
clone size: NA; D gene: TRBD1; J gene: TRBJ1-2; V gene: TRBV11-2; CDR3 protein: CASSPTRQGHGYTF; CDR3 DNA: TGTGCCAGCAGCCCAACAAGACAGGGCCATGGCTACACCTTC
clone size: NA; D gene: TRBD1; J gene: TRBJ2-1; V gene: TRBV11-3; CDR3 protein: CASSPGQVSYNEQFF; CDR3 DNA: TGTGCCAGCAGCCCGGGACAGGTCTCCTACAATGAGCAGTTCTTC
clone size: NA; D gene: NA; J gene: TRBJ2-1; V gene: TRBV29-1; CDR3 protein: CSVEGRLAKIHNEQFF; CDR3 DNA: TGCAGCGTTGAAGGGAGGCTAGCAAAGATACACAATGAGCAGTTCTTC
clone size: few; D gene: TRBD1; J gene: TRBJ1-2; V gene: TRBV9; CDR3 protein: CASSATPTYRGGGYTF; CDR3 DNA: TGTGCCAGCAGCGCTACTCCGACCTACAGGGGGGGCGGCTACACCTTC
clone size: NA; D gene: TRBD1; J gene: TRBJ1-2; V gene: TRBV28; CDR3 protein: CASSWGQGNRGYTF; CDR3 DNA: TGTGCCAGCAGTTGGGGACAGGGTAATAGAGGCTACACCTTC
clone size: NA; D gene: NA; J gene: TRBJ2-1; V gene: TRBV10-3; CDR3 protein: CAISESGAGADNEQFF; CDR3 DNA: TGTGCCATCAGTGAGTCGGGGGCAGGGGCTGACAATGAGCAGTTCTTC
clone size: NA; D gene: NA; J gene: TRBJ2-5; V gene: TRBV5-6; CDR3 protein: CASSFDGGLGPETQYF; CDR3 DNA: TGTGCCAGCAGCTTTGACGGGGGGCTGGGTCCAGAGACCCAGTACTTC
clone size: NA; D gene: NA; J gene: TRBJ2-1; V gene: TRBV7-9; CDR3 protein: CASSLGAGGYNEQFF; CDR3 DNA: TGTGCCAGCAGCTTAGGGGCCGGTGGGTACAATGAGCAGTTCTTC
clone size: NA; D gene: TRBD1; J gene: TRBJ2-5; V gene: TRBV19; CDR3 protein: CASSIPQGALGETQYF; CDR3 DNA: TGTGCCAGTAGTATTCCACAGGGGGCGCTTGGGGAGACCCAGTACTTC
clone size: NA; D gene: NA; J gene: TRBJ1-2; V gene: TRBV28; CDR3 protein: CASRPEGDYGYTF; CDR3 DNA: TGTGCCAGCAGGCCTGAGGGGGACTATGGCTACACCTTC
clone size: NA; D gene: NA; J gene: TRBJ2-1; V gene: TRBV7-9; CDR3 protein: CASSQLSGTGGIYNEQFF; CDR3 DNA: TGTGCCAGCAGCCAGCTTTCTGGAACTGGCGGTATTTACAATGAGCAGTTCTTC
clone size: NA; D gene: TRBD1; J gene: TRBJ1-1; V gene: TRBV11-2; CDR3 protein: CASSLAVDRGTFF; CDR3 DNA: TGTGCCAGCAGCTTAGCCGTGGACAGGGGAACTTTCTTT
clone size: NA; D gene: TRBD1; J gene: TRBJ2-1; V gene: TRBV9; CDR3 protein: CASSPRPGTGVYNEQFF; CDR3 DNA: TGTGCCAGCAGCCCACGCCCCGGGACAGGGGTTTACAATGAGCAGTTCTTC
clone size: NA; D gene: TRBD2; J gene: TRBJ2-1; V gene: TRBV9; CDR3 protein: CASSVGLAGGNEQFF; CDR3 DNA: TGTGCCAGCAGCGTAGGGCTAGCGGGAGGGAATGAGCAGTTCTTC
clone size: NA; D gene: NA; J gene: TRBJ2-7; V gene: TRBV28; CDR3 protein: CATLARYEQYF; CDR3 DNA: TGTGCCACCCTGGCCCGTTACGAGCAGTACTTC
clone size: NA; D gene: TRBD1; J gene: TRBJ2-5; V gene: TRBV18; CDR3 protein: CASSPTTGTGGSYQETQYF; CDR3 DNA: TGTGCCAGCTCACCAACGACCGGGACAGGGGGCTCCTACCAAGAGACCCAGTACTTC